This T cell receptor (beta chain) emerged from a study of sequential checkpoint blockade in melanoma. Profiling relied on immunoSEQ multiplex PCR, and the TCRdb table lists in-frame clones only, not all of them. Of roughly 30,000 clones in the sample, 82% are singletons; the top ten hold around 18%. As for treatment: randomized to nivolumab then ipilimumab (arm A) or the reverse (arm B). Germline loops: CDR1 SGHDT, CDR2 YYEEEE. The CDR3 has 15 residues. This TCR came from a human donor with melanoma. The material was CD8+ T cells sorted from blood (inferred from file names), obtained from a patient given nivolumab and ipilimumab in sequence. The chain employs TRBV5-6 and TRBJ2-5, with 7 bases identical to TRBD2. The tail of the sequence fits TRBJ2-7 better, so the J call may be wrong. CDR3 DNA sequence: TGTGCCAGCAGCTTGGCGGTAGCGGGCATTTACGAGCAGTACTTC. The encoded protein is CASSLAVAGIYEQYF.